Presented here are 18 T cell receptor beta chains from one specimen sequenced in a study of radiotherapy plus CTLA-4 blockade in lung cancer. Clones were sequenced by immunoSEQ multiplex PCR, and TCRdb holds only the in-frame ones, with some missing. This table has some 30,000 clones, around 70% appearing once. Source: peripheral blood, taken from a patient treated with radiotherapy plus ipilimumab. The receptors were gathered from a human donor with non-small cell lung cancer that progressed on radiotherapy plus ipilimumab.

The gene calls are TRBV2 and TRBJ2-5, with D uncertain. Germline values: CDR1 SNHLY, CDR2 FYNNEI. The CDR3 extends over 15 amino acids. V was trimmed by 0 bases and J by 5 bases, leaving 13 bases between them. Here the CDR3 DNA reads TGTGCCAGCAGTGAAGCGAGTTTAGCCGAGGAGACCCAGTACTTC. It encodes CASSEASLAEETQYF.

The J gene is TRBJ2-5, the V gene TRBV28; TRBD1 matches at 8 bases. The CDR3 extends over 15 amino acids. V lost 4 bases to trimming and J lost 6 bases; unmatched junction nucleotides: 10. Germline V gene lookup returns CDR1 MDHEN and CDR2 SYDVKM. CDR3: CASSSGTGVRKTQYF. The CDR3 nucleotides read TGTGCCAGCAGTTCTGGGACAGGTGTACGGAAGACCCAGTACTTC.

V is TRBV27 and J is TRBJ1-5; D ambiguous. CDR3 length: 14 residues. Trimming stripped 2 bases from V and 3 bases from J, with 8 bases between. The germline V gene has CDR1 MNHEY and CDR2 SMNVEV (reference sequence). CDR3 sequence: CASSLRSYNQPQHF. The CDR3 nucleotides read TGTGCCAGCAGTTTAAGGTCTTACAATCAGCCCCAGCATTTT.

The CDR3 DNA reads TGTGCCAGCGAACGTGGCACTGGACCCTACGAGCAGTACTTC. Protein: CASERGTGPYEQYF. The V and J genes are TRBV28 and TRBJ2-7; D call uncertain. This CDR3 is built from 14 residues. Germline CDR1 reads MDHEN; CDR2 reads SYDVKM. V was cut by 8 bases and J by 2 bases, with 16 bases left in between.

V gene TRBV9 combines with J gene TRBJ1-4; D unclear. From germline, CDR1 is SGDLS and CDR2 YYNGEE. The CDR3 extends over 15 amino acids. Trimming cost V 1 base and J 0 bases, with 7 bases left between them. CDR3 region: CASSVNGATNEKLFF. CDR3 sequence (DNA): TGTGCCAGCAGCGTAAACGGTGCAACTAATGAAAAACTGTTTTTT. Together with reference TRBV9 and TRBJ1-4, the CDR3 gives the full variable domain: DSGVTQTPKHLITATGQRVTLRCSPRSGDLSVYWYQQSLDQGLQFLIQYYNGEERAKGNILERFSAQQFPDLHSELNLSSLELGDSALYFCASSVNGATNEKLFFGSGTQLSVL.

This chain joins TRBV7-3 and TRBJ1-2; the match to TRBD1 covers 9 bases. Looked up from germline, CDR1 is SGHTA and CDR2 is FQGTGA. The CDR3 is made up of 13 amino acids. J lost 8 bases, V lost 4 bases, and 5 bases had no gene match. The CDR3 DNA follows: TGTGCCAGCAGCTACGGGACAGGGAAGGGCTACACCTTC. Translating it yields CASSYGTGKGYTF.

The chain joins TRBV15 to TRBJ2-3; D call uncertain. V lost 0 bases and J lost 6, with 13 bases in between. CDR3 length: 15 residues. Germline values: CDR1 LNHNV, CDR2 YYDKDF (reference sequence). The CDR3 reads CATSRDRVVGDTQYF. CDR3 nucleotide sequence: TGTGCCACCAGCAGAGATAGGGTAGTCGGGGATACGCAGTATTTT.

This clone was seen just once. CDR3 sequence reads: CASSGSGQGLIPYGYTF. DNA for the CDR3: TGTGCCAGCAGTGGCTCCGGACAGGGTTTAATCCCCTATGGCTACACCTTC. The J gene is TRBJ1-2, the V gene TRBV2; 8 positions agree with TRBD1. Germline-derived CDR1 and CDR2 are SNHLY and FYNNEI. CDR3 size: 17 residues. The J segment lost 4 bases and the V segment lost 4 bases, leaving 14 bases of the junction unmatched. Full variable domain (outside the CDR3, taken from reference TRBV2 and TRBJ1-2): EPEVTQTPSHQVTQMGQEVILRCVPISNHLYFYWYRQILGQKVEFLVSFYNNEISEKSEIFDDQFSVERPDGSNFTLKIRSTKLEDSAMYFCASSGSGQGLIPYGYTFGSGTRLTVV.

The table lists this clone with a count of one. V usage is TRBV4-3 and J usage is TRBJ1-3, with TRBD1 identical over 8 bases. This CDR3 is 17 amino acids long. V shed 4 bases and J 1 base; nucleotides not matched to a gene: 9. Germline CDR1 reads LGHNA; CDR2 reads YSLEER. The CDR3 here is CASSPTGTGLSGNTIYF. The CDR3 region has the DNA TGCGCCAGCAGCCCAACGGGGACAGGTCTGTCTGGAAACACCATATATTTT.

This chain's CDR3 is CASSEYGLDTQYF. The CDR3 DNA follows: TGTGCCAGCAGTGAATATGGGTTAGATACGCAGTATTTT. The chain is built from TRBV25-1 and TRBJ2-3, with D hard to call. CDR3 length: 13 residues. Trimming cost V 0 bases and J 5 bases, with 6 bases left between them. In germline, CDR1 is MGHDK, CDR2 SYGVNS.

This chain uses TRBV9 with TRBJ1-4; D is unclear. The CDR3 is made up of 14 amino acids. Trimming removed 0 bases from V and 7 bases from J, with 10 bases in between. Germline V gene lookup returns CDR1 SGDLS and CDR2 YYNGEE. The CDR3 loop is CASSVETVGEKLFF. CDR3 bases: TGTGCCAGCAGCGTAGAAACGGTGGGTGAAAAACTGTTTTTT.

DNA of the CDR3: TGCGCCAGCAGCCAAGAACAGTCAGCTTGGGAGCAGTTCTTC. Amino acid sequence: CASSQEQSAWEQFF. The V call is TRBV4-1, the J call TRBJ2-1, with D unclear. Trimming removed 0 bases at V and 10 bases at J, with 13 bases between. CDR1 is MGHRA and CDR2 is YSYEKL in the germline V gene. This CDR3 comprises 14 residues.

This rearrangement joins TRBV27 to TRBJ2-3; either TRBD1 or TRBD2 may supply D (5 bases each). V lost 6 bases and J lost 5, with 15 bases in between. CDR1 MNHEY and CDR2 SMNVEV come from the germline V gene (reference sequence). This CDR3 has 14 residues. CDR3 protein: CASSSRDQGDTQYF. The DNA of the CDR3 is TGTGCCAGCAGCTCACGGGACCAGGGAGATACGCAGTATTTT.

The chain is built from TRBV7-3 and TRBJ2-1; 9 bases align to TRBD2. This CDR3 is 17 amino acids long. The germline CDR1 and CDR2 sequences are SGHTA and FQGTGA. After removal of 0 bases from V and 5 bases from J, the junction contained 8 bases not matched to a gene. CDR3 in DNA: TGTGCCAGCAGCTTAACCGCTGTGCTAGCGGGAAACAATGAGCAGTTCTTC. Protein sequence: CASSLTAVLAGNNEQFF.

The rearrangement links TRBV9 to TRBJ1-4; possibly TRBD1 for D (5 bases). In germline, CDR1 is SGDLS, CDR2 YYNGEE. V shed 4 bases and J shed 5 bases, with 15 bases lying between them. This CDR3 is built from 15 residues. The CDR3 DNA reads TGTGCCAGCAGCCCCTCTGGGGGGGAGAATGAAAAACTGTTTTTT. This translates into CASSPSGGENEKLFF.

The chain employs TRBV4-3 and TRBJ1-2; no definite D call. Trimming cost V 0 bases and J 0 bases, with 5 bases left between them. Germline CDR1 is LGHNA and CDR2 is YSLEER. The CDR3 loop spans 14 amino acids. The CDR3 nucleotides read TGCGCCAGCAGCCAAGAAGCGGCTAACTATGGCTACACCTTC. Translation gives CASSQEAANYGYTF.

The chain is built from TRBV6-1 and TRBJ1-2; 9 positions agree with TRBD1. The V and J ends lost 4 bases and 4 bases, in that order; junction bases with no gene match: 7. Germline CDR1 reads MNHNS; CDR2 reads SASEGT. The CDR3 is 15 residues long. For the CDR3, the DNA is TGTGCCAGCAGTGGGACGGACAGGGGTGGCTATGGCTACACCTTC. It encodes CASSGTDRGGYGYTF.

V usage is TRBV19 and J usage is TRBJ2-7; 9 bases align to TRBD1. Germline lookup yields CDR1 LNHDA and CDR2 SQIVND (reference sequence). The CDR3 extends over 17 amino acids. The V segment lost 7 bases and the J segment 0 bases; nucleotides outside the gene matches: 13. The CDR3 DNA reads TGTGCCAGTACCCCCAGGGGGGGGACAGGGAGCTCCTACGAGCAGTACTTC. Encoded protein: CASTPRGGTGSSYEQYF. The entire variable domain, with the rest obtained from reference TRBV19 and TRBJ2-7, is as follows: DGGITQSPKYLFRKEGQNVTLSCEQNLNHDAMYWYRQDPGQGLRLIYYSQIVNDFQKGDIAEGYSVSREKKESFPLTVTSAQKNPTAFYLCASTPRGGTGSSYEQYFGPGTRLTVT.